This TCR beta chain was recovered during a study of CD8 T cells in ankylosing spondylitis. V lost 2 bases, J lost 5 bases, and 9 bases lay in between. Germline loops: CDR1 LGHDT, CDR2 YNNKEL (reference sequence). The CDR3 consists of 13 residues. This clonotype has at least ten counts. For TCR beta, libraries came from quantitative 5'-RACE with molecular barcodes. TCRdb processed the 5' RACE reads anew with MiXCR; each CDR3 protein has one entry. Among tens of thousands of distinct CDR3 sequences listed, 9.5% to 11% were seen once. This chain uses TRBV3-1 with TRBJ1-1; TRBD1 might be the D (6 bases). The sequenced sample was blood, either unsorted or a sorted T cell fraction (not recorded which). The clonotype was recovered from a male donor with ankylosing spondylitis or in good health (not recorded which). This chain's CDR3 is CASSQIQGTEAFF. The CDR3 region has the DNA TGTGCCAGCAGCCAAATACAGGGAACTGAAGCTTTCTTT.